These 18 T cell receptor beta chains share one sample of origin, sequenced in a study of blood T cell repertoires in COVID-19. TCRdb keeps only in-frame clones here, not all; method: immunoSEQ multiplex PCR. Of some 170,000 clones in the sample, 80% to 90% were seen once. The sequenced material came from PBMCs or T cells enriched from blood (not recorded which). Source of these receptors: a man between 50 and 59 years old who had recovered from COVID-19.

The table lists this clone with a count of one. V is TRBV4-1 and J is TRBJ1-1; D gene uncertain. The germline V gene encodes CDR1 MGHRA and CDR2 YSYEKL. V dropped 3 bases and J dropped 1 base, with 18 bases sitting between them. The CDR3 is 17 residues long. The CDR3 region has the DNA TGCGCCAGCAGCCATCCCGGTCGTCCGATTCAGAACACTGAAGCTTTCTTT. Protein product: CASSHPGRPIQNTEAFF.

The chain couples TRBV18 to TRBJ1-4, with 8 bases lining up with TRBD1. The CDR3 is 14 residues long. The trim removed 5 bases at V and 5 bases at J, leaving 4 bases unmatched. CDR1 is KGHSH and CDR2 is LQKENI in the germline V gene. DNA of the CDR3: TGTGCCAGCTCATCGACAGGGGTAAATGAAAAACTGTTTTTT. Protein sequence: CASSSTGVNEKLFF. The full variable domain, with the rest looked up from reference TRBV18 and TRBJ1-4, is NAGVMQNPRHLVRRRGQEARLRCSPMKGHSHVYWYRQLPEEGLKFMVYLQKENIIDESGMPKERFSAEFPKEGPSILRIQQVVRGDSAAYFCASSSTGVNEKLFFGSGTQLSVL.

This chain uses TRBV7-2 with TRBJ2-1, with TRBD2 identical over 12 bases. Trimming removed 2 bases from V and 5 bases from J; junction bases left unmatched: 1. Germline values: CDR1 SGHTA, CDR2 FQGNSA. The CDR3 runs 15 residues. CDR3 DNA sequence: TGTGCCAGCAGCTTACTAGCGGGGGGGAACAATGAGCAGTTCTTC. This translates into CASSLLAGGNNEQFF.

CDR3 bases: TGTGCCAGCAGCGTAGGGGCAGCGGGGGGCCAAGAGACCCAGTACTTC. Translated: CASSVGAAGGQETQYF. V gene TRBV9 combines with J gene TRBJ2-5; 9 bases are a match to TRBD2. With V trimmed by 0 bases and J by 1 base, 4 bases remained unmatched. The CDR3 contains 16 residues. CDR1 and CDR2 (germline): SGDLS, YYNGEE.

The rearrangement joins TRBV6-5 to TRBJ1-2, with 9 nucleotides matching TRBD1. This CDR3 has 15 residues. Looked up from germline, CDR1 is MNHEY and CDR2 is SVGAGI. V shed 6 bases, J shed 3 bases, and the junction held 8 bases outside the gene matches. The CDR3 here is CASRDTGGKDYGYTF. The CDR3, as DNA: TGTGCCAGCAGGGATACAGGGGGCAAGGACTATGGCTACACCTTC.

This clone was counted only a few times. The V call is TRBV25-1, the J call TRBJ1-2; 9 bases map to TRBD1. Germline V gene sequence: CDR1 MGHDK, CDR2 SYGVNS. V gave up 4 bases and J gave up 4 bases; unmatched junction bases: 4. The CDR3 length is 14 residues. DNA for the CDR3: TGTGCCAGCAGTGGGACAGGGGACCGCTATGGCTACACCTTC. It specifies CASSGTGDRYGYTF.

The V and J genes are TRBV6-6 and TRBJ1-1; D perhaps matches TRBD1 (6 bases). Trimming took off 7 bases at V and 4 bases at J, with 13 bases between the two ends. The CDR3 is made up of 13 amino acids. The germline V gene has CDR1 MNHNY and CDR2 SVGAGI (reference sequence). The CDR3 spells CASTYPGATEAFF. For the CDR3, the DNA is TGTGCCAGCACGTATCCAGGGGCCACTGAAGCTTTCTTT.

The chain uses TRBV3-1 (or the pseudogene TRBV3-2) and TRBJ1-4; 7 nucleotides line up with TRBD1. The V and J ends lost 1 base and 7 bases, in that order; junction bases with no gene match: 6. Germline CDR1 LGHDT, CDR2 YNNKEL (reference sequence). The CDR3 has 15 residues. The CDR3 nucleotides read TGTGCCAGCAGCCAAGCCTGGAGACAGGGTGAAAAACTGTTTTTT. It yields the protein CASSQAWRQGEKLFF.

The chain carries TRBV29-1 and TRBJ1-2; possibly TRBD1 for D (5 bases). V shed 7 bases and J shed 7 bases, with 19 bases lying between them. The CDR3 runs to 13 residues. The germline V gene has CDR1 SQVTM and CDR2 ANQGSEA. CDR3 sequence reads: CSAFHEQGRGYTF. In DNA form, the CDR3 reads TGCAGCGCTTTTCACGAGCAGGGCCGTGGCTACACCTTC.

This clone was counted between two and nine times. The rearrangement links TRBV3-1 (or the pseudogene TRBV3-2) to TRBJ1-2; 10 bases agree with TRBD1. The CDR3 covers 14 residues. Germline V gene sequence: CDR1 LGHDT, CDR2 YNNKEL (reference sequence). Trimming at V came to 5 bases and at J to 8 bases, leaving 8 bases not matched to a gene. This chain's CDR3 is CASSGSGTGAGYTF. The CDR3 region has the DNA TGTGCCAGCAGCGGAAGTGGGACAGGGGCGGGCTACACCTTC.

The chain couples TRBV6-5 to TRBJ1-2, with a possible D match to TRBD1 (5 bases). Germline-derived CDR1 and CDR2 are MNHEY and SVGAGI. V was shortened by 7 bases and J by 1 base, with 7 bases between the two germline ends. CDR3 size: 12 residues. Here the CDR3 reads CASTQGNYGYTF. The CDR3 nucleotides read TGTGCCAGCACCCAGGGTAACTATGGCTACACCTTC.

The table lists this clone with a few counts. This rearrangement joins TRBV2 to TRBJ1-2; 7 bases agree with TRBD1. V lost 6 bases to trimming and J lost 0 bases; unmatched junction nucleotides: 13. Germline values: CDR1 SNHLY, CDR2 FYNNEI. The CDR3 length is 17 residues. This chain's CDR3 is CASSAIGSGTANYGYTF. In DNA, the CDR3 is TGTGCCAGCAGCGCGATTGGTAGCGGGACAGCTAACTATGGCTACACCTTC.

The chain recombines TRBV29-1 with TRBJ1-2; 9 nucleotides agree with TRBD1. Germline assignment: CDR1 SQVTM and CDR2 ANQGSEA. The CDR3 has 13 residues. V was clipped by 5 bases and J by 2 bases; unmatched bases: 3. The CDR3 here is CSVSGTGNYGYTF. CDR3 nucleotide sequence: TGCAGCGTTTCCGGGACAGGGAACTATGGCTACACCTTC.

This chain joins TRBV29-1 and TRBJ2-2; TRBD2 aligns across 11 bases. The length of the CDR3 is 17 residues. The V and J ends lost 3 bases and 4 bases, in that order; junction bases with no gene match: 10. Germline lookup yields CDR1 SQVTM and CDR2 ANQGSEA. CDR3 DNA: TGCAGCGTTGAGACTAGCGGGGATTTTCGGAGCACCGGGGAGCTGTTTTTT. It encodes CSVETSGDFRSTGELFF.

The chain employs TRBV7-2 and TRBJ1-5; D gene unclear. The V and J ends lost 4 bases and 4 bases respectively, with 14 bases between them. This CDR3 region has 15 residues. Germline V gene sequence: CDR1 SGHTA, CDR2 FQGNSA. CDR3 protein: CASSYSLVRNQPQHF. The CDR3 DNA reads as TGTGCCAGCAGCTACTCATTAGTGCGAAATCAGCCCCAGCATTTT.

The chain has TRBV5-1 and TRBJ2-3; D uncertain. V lost 2 bases and J 3 bases, leaving 7 bases between the germline ends. CDR3 length equals 13 residues. Per the germline V gene, CDR1 is SGHRS and CDR2 is YFSETQ. The CDR3 spells CASSLFLTDTQYF. CDR3 coding DNA: TGCGCCAGCAGCTTATTTCTGACAGATACGCAGTATTTT.

This rearrangement joins TRBV7-6 to TRBJ2-3; the D gene is possibly TRBD2 (6 bases). V lost 5 bases and J lost 0, with 15 bases in between. The CDR3 contains 16 residues. Germline assignment: CDR1 SGHVS and CDR2 FNYEAQ. CDR3 coding DNA: TGTGCCAGCAGCAAGGGAACGGGGGTCAGCACAGATACGCAGTATTTT. The encoded protein is CASSKGTGVSTDTQYF.

The V gene is TRBV12-5, the J gene TRBJ1-1; 10 bases align to TRBD1. The CDR3 is 16 amino acids. The V gene's germline CDR1 is LGHNT and CDR2 FRNRAP. The trim removed 5 bases at V and 1 base at J, leaving 7 bases unmatched. DNA for the CDR3: TGTGCTAGTGGTACCGGGACAGGGGCACCGAACACTGAAGCTTTCTTT. This codes for CASGTGTGAPNTEAFF.